These 25 T cell receptor beta chains came from one sample sequenced in a study of PD-1 blockade in classical Hodgkin lymphoma. Sequencing was performed with immunoSEQ multiplex PCR; in TCRdb, only in-frame clones are kept and a portion is missing. The table includes around 50,000 clones, 90% detected once. Time point: cycle 4 day 1 (C4D1), after 5 to 7 weeks of nivolumab. Each and every patient relapsed after autologous stem cell transplantation, and patients got differing brentuximab vedotin exposure. Sequencing was performed on peripheral blood mononuclear cells (PBMCs), taken before the fourth cycle of nivolumab. All receptors derive from a human donor with classical Hodgkin lymphoma.

The chain recombines TRBV18 with TRBJ2-3; possibly TRBD2 for D (6 bases). V gave up 6 bases and J gave up 8 bases, with 21 bases separating them. The CDR3 length is 15 residues. Germline lookup yields CDR1 KGHSH and CDR2 LQKENI. CDR3 bases: TGTGCCAGCTCCATTTCTTGGGACTCCGTCCCTACGCAGTATTTT. This encodes CASSISWDSVPTQYF.

The chain uses TRBV9 and TRBJ2-6; the D is unclear. The V gene lost 3 bases and the J gene lost 2 bases, with 6 bases spanning the gap. The CDR3 loop spans 14 amino acids. Germline CDR1 reads SGDLS; CDR2 reads YYNGEE. The CDR3 DNA sequence: TGTGCCAGCAGCGAGATCCCTGGGGCCAACGTCCTGACTTTC. Its translation: CASSEIPGANVLTF.

The rearrangement uses TRBV5-1 and TRBJ2-7; 9 bases align to TRBD2. Germline CDR1 is SGHRS and CDR2 is YFSETQ. The CDR3 length is 16 residues. V was pared by 3 bases and J by 3 bases, with 10 bases of the junction left unmatched. CDR3 coding DNA: TGCGCCAGCAGCTCGTCCATAGCGGGAGCTGACTACGAGCAGTACTTC. Its translation is CASSSSIAGADYEQYF.

The gene calls are TRBV6-5 and TRBJ2-7; 8 positions agree with TRBD2. With V trimmed by 4 bases and J by 7 bases, 9 bases remained unmatched. Germline CDR1 reads MNHEY; CDR2 reads SVGAGI. The CDR3 is made up of 14 amino acids. The CDR3 bases are TGTGCCAGCAGTTGGATTAGCGGGATAGGTGAGCAGTACTTC. This sequence encodes CASSWISGIGEQYF.

This clone was counted a single time. The rearrangement joins TRBV28 to TRBJ2-1, with D unclear. V lost 2 bases and J lost 6, with 8 bases in between. This CDR3 has 13 amino acids. Germline lookup yields CDR1 MDHEN and CDR2 SYDVKM. This CDR3 is CASSLPAGNEQFF. CDR3 nucleotides: TGTGCCAGCAGTTTACCGGCTGGCAATGAGCAGTTCTTC.

The genes are TRBV10-3 and TRBJ2-7; D unresolved. Trimming pared 3 bases from V and 3 bases from J, leaving 12 bases between. The CDR3 runs to 14 residues. Germline V gene lookup returns CDR1 ENHRY and CDR2 SYGVKD. The CDR3 nucleotides are TGTGCCATCAGTGAACGGTCCGGTCGCTACGAGCAGTACTTC. It encodes CAISERSGRYEQYF.

The rearrangement uses TRBV5-4 and TRBJ2-7; no firm D call. Germline values: CDR1 SGHNT, CDR2 YYREEE (reference sequence). V gave up 3 bases and J gave up 4 bases, with 5 bases separating them. This CDR3 has 11 residues. The CDR3 sequence: CASSYQYEQYF. DNA of the CDR3: TGTGCCAGCAGCTACCAATACGAGCAGTACTTC.

The genes are TRBV10-3 and TRBJ2-3, with 8 bases matching TRBD1. V was clipped by 2 bases and J by 6 bases; unmatched bases: 7. The length of the CDR3 is 15 residues. Germline CDR1 and CDR2: ENHRY and SYGVKD. CDR3 protein: CAISEPETGADTQYF. CDR3 DNA sequence: TGTGCCATCAGTGAGCCGGAGACAGGGGCGGATACGCAGTATTTT.

The chain has TRBV6-1 and TRBJ2-3; 9 bases are shared with TRBD2. This CDR3 has 16 amino acids. Trimming cost V 2 bases and J 4 bases; bases outside gene matches: 7. Germline values: CDR1 MNHNS, CDR2 SASEGT. The CDR3 spells CASSEWGGRASDTQYF. The CDR3 nucleotides are TGTGCCAGCAGTGAATGGGGCGGGAGGGCCTCAGATACGCAGTATTTT.

The chain has TRBV14 and TRBJ2-7; D not certain. The ends were cut back, 3 bases at V and 3 bases at J, with 6 bases in the middle. The length of the CDR3 is 12 residues. The V gene's germline CDR1 is SGHDN and CDR2 FVKESK. The DNA of the CDR3 is TGTGCCAGCAGCCAGGGGTACTACGAGCAGTACTTC. As protein: CASSQGYYEQYF.

The chain recombines TRBV7-2 with TRBJ2-6; no definite D call. Germline V gene data show CDR1 as SGHTA and CDR2 as FQGNSA. The CDR3 contains 18 residues. The V end was cut by 5 bases, the J end by 5 bases, with 22 bases between. CDR3 nucleotides: TGTGCCAGCAGCCAAGCCACAGAGACGACAAGTCGGGCCAACGTCCTGACTTTC. Protein sequence: CASSQATETTSRANVLTF. The entire variable domain, with the rest obtained from reference TRBV7-2 and TRBJ2-6, is as follows: GAGVSQSPSNKVTEKGKDVELRCDPISGHTALYWYRQSLGQGLEFLIYFQGNSAPDKSGLPSDRFSAERTGGSVSTLTIQRTQQEDSAVYLCASSQATETTSRANVLTFGAGSRLTVL.

The chain employs TRBV18 and TRBJ2-1, with a possible D match to TRBD2 (6 bases). The CDR3 has 17 residues. Trimming took off 4 bases at V and 3 bases at J, with 19 bases between the two ends. Per germline, CDR1 KGHSH and CDR2 LQKENI. CDR3 bases: TGTGCCAGCTCACGCGTCGGGCTGGGCGGGATCTACAATGAGCAGTTCTTC. Translation: CASSRVGLGGIYNEQFF.

The chain recombines TRBV6-5 with TRBJ2-5, with D perhaps matching TRBD2 (5 bases). Germline CDR1 MNHEY, CDR2 SVGAGI. V was shortened by 4 bases and J by 5 bases, with 20 bases between the two germline ends. The CDR3 has 16 residues. The CDR3: CASSFRGGSETETQYF. The CDR3 region has the DNA TGTGCCAGCAGTTTTAGAGGAGGTAGCGAGACGGAGACCCAGTACTTC.

V gene TRBV9 combines with J gene TRBJ2-1; no definite D call. The V end lost 4 bases, the J end lost 10 bases, and 15 bases lay between the germline ends. This CDR3 contains 13 residues. Germline CDR1 is SGDLS and CDR2 is YYNGEE. The DNA for the CDR3 is TGTGCCAGCAGCATCCGGTACTTTGAGGAGCAGTTCTTC. Protein: CASSIRYFEEQFF.

This chain links TRBV14 with TRBJ2-2, with D possibly TRBD1 on 6 matching bases. CDR3 length: 17 amino acids. CDR1 and CDR2 (germline): SGHDN, FVKESK. V lost 1 base and J 0 bases, leaving 12 bases between the germline ends. The CDR3 coding sequence is TGTGCCAGCAGCCAAGCCCTGGGGGCGGCGAACACCGGGGAGCTGTTTTTT. This gives the protein CASSQALGAANTGELFF. The whole variable domain, remainder taken from reference TRBV14 and TRBJ2-2, is EAGVTQFPSHSVIEKGQTVTLRCDPISGHDNLYWYRRVMGKEIKFLLHFVKESKQDESGMPNNRFLAERTGGTYSTLKVQPAELEDSGVYFCASSQALGAANTGELFFGEGSRLTVL.

The chain couples TRBV10-3 to TRBJ2-5, with D uncertain. Trimming took 6 bases from V and 5 from J, leaving 13 bases between them. The CDR3 spans 13 residues. Per the germline V gene, CDR1 is ENHRY and CDR2 is SYGVKD. The CDR3: CAIRVSGGETQYF. The DNA for the CDR3 is TGTGCCATCAGGGTCTCGGGTGGGGAGACCCAGTACTTC.

V and J are TRBV7-9 and TRBJ2-5, with D possibly matching TRBD2 (6 bases). The CDR3 spans 16 residues. CDR1 and CDR2 from the germline V gene are SEHNR and FQNEAQ (reference sequence). The V and J ends lost 5 bases and 9 bases respectively, with 25 bases between them. CDR3: CASSTIETSSFGAQYF. The DNA of the CDR3 is TGTGCCAGCAGCACCATTGAGACTAGTTCTTTCGGAGCCCAGTACTTC.

This chain joins TRBV6-1 and TRBJ1-5; 9 nucleotides align to TRBD1. From germline, CDR1 is MNHNS and CDR2 SASEGT. This CDR3 has 15 amino acids. V was pared by 4 bases and J by 4 bases, with 5 bases of the junction left unmatched. Here the CDR3 reads CASSATGGTNQPQHF. CDR3 sequence (DNA): TGTGCCAGCAGTGCTACAGGGGGCACGAATCAGCCCCAGCATTTT.

The chain carries TRBV28 and TRBJ1-3, with 8 positions matching TRBD1. Germline assignment: CDR1 MDHEN and CDR2 SYDVKM. Unmatched junction bases numbered 12, after V lost 8 bases and J lost 3 bases. The CDR3 is made up of 16 amino acids. As DNA, the CDR3 is TGTGCCAGCCCCCAAGAGGACAGGGAACGTGGAAACACCATATATTTT. Amino acids: CASPQEDRERGNTIYF.

The rearrangement links TRBV30 to TRBJ2-1, with D perhaps matching TRBD1 (5 bases). This CDR3 is built from 13 residues. CDR1 is GTSNPN and CDR2 is SVGIG in the germline V gene (reference sequence). Deletions cut 0 bases from V and 3 bases from J, with 6 bases between. CDR3 sequence: CAWSVGDYNEQFF. CDR3 in DNA: TGTGCCTGGAGTGTAGGGGACTACAATGAGCAGTTCTTC. Full variable domain (remainder filled in from reference TRBV30 and TRBJ2-1): SQTIHQWPATLVQPVGSPLSLECTVEGTSNPNLYWYRQAAGRGLQLLFYSVGIGQISSEVPQNLSASRPQDRQFILSSKKLLLSDSGFYLCAWSVGDYNEQFFGPGTRLTVL.

This chain connects TRBV28 to TRBJ1-5, with D uncertain. Trimming shortened V by 9 bases and J by 6 bases, and 15 bases separated the two germline ends. The CDR3 has 13 residues. Germline V lookup: CDR1 MDHEN, CDR2 SYDVKM. This chain's CDR3 is CASGGWVAQPQHF. CDR3 nucleotide sequence: TGTGCCAGTGGTGGATGGGTCGCTCAGCCCCAGCATTTT.

V usage is TRBV28 and J usage is TRBJ2-3, with 8 positions matching TRBD1. Per the germline V gene, CDR1 is MDHEN and CDR2 is SYDVKM. The trim removed 5 bases at V and 2 bases at J, leaving 6 bases unmatched. The CDR3 covers 15 residues. Written as DNA, the CDR3 is TGTGCCAGCAGTACAGGGGGACGCCTCACAGATACGCAGTATTTT. Protein sequence: CASSTGGRLTDTQYF.

V is TRBV2 and J is TRBJ2-2; possibly TRBD2 for D (6 bases). Germline V gene sequence: CDR1 SNHLY, CDR2 FYNNEI. The CDR3 spans 15 residues. Written as DNA, the CDR3 is TGTGCTGCCGGACTATTCCTGACAAACACCGGGGAGCTGTTTTTT. This codes for CAAGLFLTNTGELFF.

This clone was counted once. The CDR3 region is CSVEGTAEAFF. The DNA of the CDR3 is TGCAGCGTGGAGGGGACCGCTGAAGCTTTCTTT. The chain is built from TRBV29-1 and TRBJ1-1; D may be TRBD1 (5 bases). Germline assignment: CDR1 SQVTM and CDR2 ANQGSEA. This CDR3 comprises 11 residues. V was cut by 6 bases and J by 6 bases, with 11 bases left in between.

This clone was found a few times. The chain has TRBV7-9 and TRBJ1-1, with 7 bases aligning to TRBD1. Germline V gives CDR1 SEHNR, CDR2 FQNEAQ (reference sequence). V lost 5 bases to trimming and J lost 1 base; unmatched junction nucleotides: 10. The CDR3 covers 16 residues. The CDR3 DNA sequence: TGTGCCAGCAGCCTCAGGGGGGCCCTGAGGAACACTGAAGCTTTCTTT. As protein: CASSLRGALRNTEAFF. The whole variable domain, remainder taken from reference TRBV7-9 and TRBJ1-1, is DTGVSQNPRHKITKRGQNVTFRCDPISEHNRLYWYRQTLGQGPEFLTYFQNEAQLEKSRLLSDRFSAERPKGSFSTLEIQRTEQGDSAMYLCASSLRGALRNTEAFFGQGTRLTVV.